The clone carrying this T cell receptor beta chain came up once. What it binds is unknown. This CDR3 contains 14 residues. V was trimmed by 2 bases and J by 2 bases, leaving 9 bases between them. CDR1 is SGHVS and CDR2 is FQNEAQ in the germline V gene. Profiling relied on immunoSEQ multiplex PCR, and the TCRdb table lists in-frame clones only, not all of them. The sample yields some 580,000 clones, roughly 98% seen once. The sample belongs to a study of shared clonotypes between healthy human individuals. Study-level findings and limits: Represented genetic and exposure-history diversity was restricted by having few donors.

Naive-designated CD8 cells lacked CD45RO, were positively enriched for CCR7, and omitted terminally differentiated effector memory CD45RA+ cells. Sequences were obtained from naive CD8+ T cells sorted from blood. V usage is TRBV7-8 and J usage is TRBJ1-2; D gene ambiguous. The sequence derives from a man under 40 in good health. The CDR3 here is CASSLRVGNYGYTF. The CDR3 DNA reads TGTGCCAGCAGCTTACGCGTAGGGAACTATGGCTACACCTTC.